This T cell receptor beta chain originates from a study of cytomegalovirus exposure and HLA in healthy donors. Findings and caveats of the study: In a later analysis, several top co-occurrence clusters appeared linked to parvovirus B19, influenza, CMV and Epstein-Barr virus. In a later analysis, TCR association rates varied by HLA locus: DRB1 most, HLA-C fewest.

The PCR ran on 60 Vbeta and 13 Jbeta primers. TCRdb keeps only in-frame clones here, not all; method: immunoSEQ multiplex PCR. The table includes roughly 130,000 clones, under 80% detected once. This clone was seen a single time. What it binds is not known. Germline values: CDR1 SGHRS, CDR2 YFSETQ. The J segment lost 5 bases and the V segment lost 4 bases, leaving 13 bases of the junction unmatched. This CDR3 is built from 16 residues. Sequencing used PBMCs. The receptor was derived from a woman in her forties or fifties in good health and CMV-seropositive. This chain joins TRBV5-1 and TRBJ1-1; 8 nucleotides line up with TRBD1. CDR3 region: CASSQTDRGEGTEAFF. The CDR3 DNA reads TGCGCCAGCAGCCAGACTGACAGGGGCGAGGGTACTGAAGCTTTCTTT.